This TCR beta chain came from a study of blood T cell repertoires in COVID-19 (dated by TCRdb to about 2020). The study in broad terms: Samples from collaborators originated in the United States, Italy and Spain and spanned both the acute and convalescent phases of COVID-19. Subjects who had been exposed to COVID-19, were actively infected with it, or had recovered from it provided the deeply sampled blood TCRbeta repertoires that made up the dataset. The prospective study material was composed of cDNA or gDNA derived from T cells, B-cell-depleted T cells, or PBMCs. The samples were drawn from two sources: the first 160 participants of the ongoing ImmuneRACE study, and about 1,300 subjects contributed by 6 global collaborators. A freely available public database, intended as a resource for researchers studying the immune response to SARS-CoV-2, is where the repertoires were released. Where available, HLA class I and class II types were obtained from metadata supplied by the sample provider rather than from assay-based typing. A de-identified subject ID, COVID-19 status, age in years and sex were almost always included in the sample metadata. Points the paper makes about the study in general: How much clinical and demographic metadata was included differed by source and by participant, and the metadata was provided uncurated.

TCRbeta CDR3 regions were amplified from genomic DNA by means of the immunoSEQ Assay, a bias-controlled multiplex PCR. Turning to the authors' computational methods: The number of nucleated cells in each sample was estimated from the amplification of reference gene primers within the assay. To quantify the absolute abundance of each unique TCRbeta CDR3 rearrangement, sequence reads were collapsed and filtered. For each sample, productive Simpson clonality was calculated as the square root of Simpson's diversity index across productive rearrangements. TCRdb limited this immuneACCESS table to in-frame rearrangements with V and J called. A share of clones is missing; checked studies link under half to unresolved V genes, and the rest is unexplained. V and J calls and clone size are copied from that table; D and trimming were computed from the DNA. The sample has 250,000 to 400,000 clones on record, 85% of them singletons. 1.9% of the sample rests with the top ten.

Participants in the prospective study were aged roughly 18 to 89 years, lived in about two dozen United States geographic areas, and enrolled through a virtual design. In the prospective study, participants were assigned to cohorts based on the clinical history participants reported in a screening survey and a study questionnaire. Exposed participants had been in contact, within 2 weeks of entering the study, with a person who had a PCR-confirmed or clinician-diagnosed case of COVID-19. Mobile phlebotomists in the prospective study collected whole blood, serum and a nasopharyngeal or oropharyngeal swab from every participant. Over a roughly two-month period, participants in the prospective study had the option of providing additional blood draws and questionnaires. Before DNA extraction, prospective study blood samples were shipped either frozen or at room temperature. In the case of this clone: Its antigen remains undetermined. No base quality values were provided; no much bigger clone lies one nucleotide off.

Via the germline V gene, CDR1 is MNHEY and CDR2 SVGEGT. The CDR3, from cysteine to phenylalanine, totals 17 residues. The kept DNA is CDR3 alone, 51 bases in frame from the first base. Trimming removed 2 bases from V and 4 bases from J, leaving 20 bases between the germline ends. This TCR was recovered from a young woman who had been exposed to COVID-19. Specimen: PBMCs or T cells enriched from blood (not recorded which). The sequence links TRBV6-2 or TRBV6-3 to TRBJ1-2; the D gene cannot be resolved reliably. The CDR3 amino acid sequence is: CASSYGDSRTLGYGYTF. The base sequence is TGTGCCAGCAGTTACGGCGACTCAAGAACTCTCGGCTATGGCTACACCTTC.